The sequence of this T cell receptor (beta chain) was determined in a study of sequential checkpoint blockade in melanoma. Study background: Arm A got nivolumab then ipilimumab; arm B the reverse, 1:1. After both sequences, patients received maintenance nivolumab.

This clone turned up a few times. Using immunoSEQ multiplex PCR, the repertoire was profiled, and TCRdb retains in-frame clones only, with some absent. The data contain roughly 13,000 clones, less than 55% of them seen just once; the ten biggest clones take up around 15%. This sample's treatment: randomized to nivolumab then ipilimumab (arm A) or the reverse (arm B). Patients had received no earlier DNA-damaging chemotherapy. Trimming cost V 9 bases and J 6 bases, with 9 bases left between them. The CDR3 is 11 amino acids. Germline values: CDR1 SNHLY, CDR2 FYNNEI. The chain has TRBV2 and TRBJ2-1; no clear D. This sequence was found in a human donor with melanoma. Sequences were derived from CD8+ T cells sorted from blood (inferred from file names), sampled from a patient given nivolumab and ipilimumab in sequence. CDR3 coding DNA: TGTGCCAGACTCTACGGCAATGAGCAGTTCTTC. This encodes CARLYGNEQFF.